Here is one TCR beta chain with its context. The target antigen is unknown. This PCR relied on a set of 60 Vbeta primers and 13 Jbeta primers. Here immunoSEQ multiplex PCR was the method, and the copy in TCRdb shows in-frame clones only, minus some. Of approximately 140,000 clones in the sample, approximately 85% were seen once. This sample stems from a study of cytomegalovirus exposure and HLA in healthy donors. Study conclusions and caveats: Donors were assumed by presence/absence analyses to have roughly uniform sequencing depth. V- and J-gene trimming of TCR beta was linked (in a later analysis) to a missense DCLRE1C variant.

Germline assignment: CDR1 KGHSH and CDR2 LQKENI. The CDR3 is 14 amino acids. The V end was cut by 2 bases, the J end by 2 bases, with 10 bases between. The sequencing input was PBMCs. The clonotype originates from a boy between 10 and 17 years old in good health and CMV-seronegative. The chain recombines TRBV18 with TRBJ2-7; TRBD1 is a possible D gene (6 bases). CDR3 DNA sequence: TGTGCCAGCTCACCATGGACAGAGGCCTACGAGCAGTACTTC. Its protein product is CASSPWTEAYEQYF.